The clone carrying this TCR beta chain was detected a few times. TCRdb independently ran MiXCR on the reads; one entry per CDR3 protein. This table has approximately 630,000 distinct CDR3 sequences, 24% appearing once. This CDR3 has 12 amino acids. The ends lost 3 bases at V and 15 bases at J; junction bases unmatched: 8. This specimen comes from a study of T cell repertoires in cytomegalovirus infection. This clonotype originated in a human donor in good health (CMV status not recorded). Some clones in this sample may be carry-over from other donors' samples. Material for sequencing was CD8+ T cells from PBMCs. The V call is TRBV12-3 or TRBV12-4, the J call TRBJ2-1; 7 bases fit TRBD1. The CDR3 coding sequence is TGTGCCAGCAGTTTGGGGAACAGGGGTTCGTTCTTC. The encoded protein is CASSLGNRGSFF.